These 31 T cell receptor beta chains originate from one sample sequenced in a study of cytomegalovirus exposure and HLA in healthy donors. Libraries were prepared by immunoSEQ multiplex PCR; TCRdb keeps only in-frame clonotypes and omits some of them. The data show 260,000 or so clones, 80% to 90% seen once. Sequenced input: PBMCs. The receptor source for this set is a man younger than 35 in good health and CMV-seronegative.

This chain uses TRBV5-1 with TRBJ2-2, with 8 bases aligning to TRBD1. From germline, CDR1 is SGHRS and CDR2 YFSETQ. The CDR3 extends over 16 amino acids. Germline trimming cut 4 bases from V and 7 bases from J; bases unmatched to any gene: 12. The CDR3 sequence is CASSPWTGQQNGELFF. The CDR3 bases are TGCGCCAGCAGCCCGTGGACAGGGCAGCAGAACGGGGAGCTGTTTTTT. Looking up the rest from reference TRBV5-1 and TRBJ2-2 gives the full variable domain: KAGVTQTPRYLIKTRGQQVTLSCSPISGHRSVSWYQQTPGQGLQFLFEYFSETQRNKGNFPGRFSGRQFSNSRSEMNVSTLELGDSALYLCASSPWTGQQNGELFFGEGSRLTVL.

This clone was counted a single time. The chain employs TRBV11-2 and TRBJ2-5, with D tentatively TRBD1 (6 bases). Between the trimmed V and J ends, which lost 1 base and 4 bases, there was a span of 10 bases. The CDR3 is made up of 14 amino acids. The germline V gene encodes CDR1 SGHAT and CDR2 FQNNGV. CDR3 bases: TGTGCCAGCAGCTTAGGCTCCAGGGGAGAGACCCAGTACTTC. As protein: CASSLGSRGETQYF.

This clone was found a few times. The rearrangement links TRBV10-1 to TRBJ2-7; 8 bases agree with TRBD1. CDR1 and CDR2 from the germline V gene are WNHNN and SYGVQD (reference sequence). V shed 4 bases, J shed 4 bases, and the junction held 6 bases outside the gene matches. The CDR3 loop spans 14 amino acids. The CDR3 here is CASSAQGEGYEQYF. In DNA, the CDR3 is TGCGCCAGCAGTGCACAGGGGGAAGGATACGAGCAGTACTTC.

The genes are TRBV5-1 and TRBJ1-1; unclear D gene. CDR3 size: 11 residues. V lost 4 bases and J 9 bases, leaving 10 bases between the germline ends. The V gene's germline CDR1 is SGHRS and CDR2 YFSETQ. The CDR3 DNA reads TGCGCCAGCAGCCAAGACACGAAAGCTTTCTTT. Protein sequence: CASSQDTKAFF.

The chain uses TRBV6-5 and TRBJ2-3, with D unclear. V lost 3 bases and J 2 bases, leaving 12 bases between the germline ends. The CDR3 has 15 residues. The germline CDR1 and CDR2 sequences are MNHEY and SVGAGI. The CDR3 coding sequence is TGTGCCAGCAGTTATTCTGTCCTTGTCACAGATACGCAGTATTTT. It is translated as CASSYSVLVTDTQYF.

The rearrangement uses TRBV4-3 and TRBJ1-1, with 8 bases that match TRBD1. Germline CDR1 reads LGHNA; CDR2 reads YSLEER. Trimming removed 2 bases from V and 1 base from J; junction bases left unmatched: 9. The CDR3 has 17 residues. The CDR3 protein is CASSQQLLDRANTEAFF. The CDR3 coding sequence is TGCGCCAGCAGCCAACAGCTATTGGACAGGGCGAACACTGAAGCTTTCTTT.

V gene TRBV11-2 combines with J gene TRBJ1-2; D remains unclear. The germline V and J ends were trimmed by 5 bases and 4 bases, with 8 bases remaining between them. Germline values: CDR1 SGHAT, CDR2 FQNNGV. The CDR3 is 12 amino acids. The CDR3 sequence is CASSLGIYGYTF. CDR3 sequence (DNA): TGTGCCAGCAGCCTCGGGATCTATGGCTACACCTTC.

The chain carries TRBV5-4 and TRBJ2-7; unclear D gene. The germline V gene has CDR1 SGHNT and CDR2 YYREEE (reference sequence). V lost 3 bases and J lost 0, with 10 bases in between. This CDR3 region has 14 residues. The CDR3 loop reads CASSSRLDSYEQYF. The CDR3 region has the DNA TGTGCCAGCAGCTCCCGACTGGACTCCTACGAGCAGTACTTC. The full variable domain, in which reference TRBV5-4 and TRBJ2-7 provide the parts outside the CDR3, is ETGVTQSPTHLIKTRGQQVTLRCSSQSGHNTVSWYQQALGQGPQFIFQYYREEENGRGNFPPRFSGLQFPNYSSELNVNALELDDSALYLCASSSRLDSYEQYFGPGTRLTVT.

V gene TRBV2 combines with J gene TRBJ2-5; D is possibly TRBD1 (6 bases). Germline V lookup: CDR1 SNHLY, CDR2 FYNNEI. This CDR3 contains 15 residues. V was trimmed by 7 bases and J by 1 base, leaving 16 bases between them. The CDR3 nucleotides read TGTGCCAGCACAGAACAGGGTGTTGTCCAAGAGACCCAGTACTTC. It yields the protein CASTEQGVVQETQYF.

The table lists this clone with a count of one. The CDR3 DNA sequence: TGTGCCAGCAGCCCGCCCTCCGGGACTCCTCACTACTACGAGCAGTACTTC. This gives the protein CASSPPSGTPHYYEQYF. This rearrangement joins TRBV7-9 to TRBJ2-7, with D possibly being TRBD2 (6 bases). The CDR3 is 17 amino acids. Per the germline V gene, CDR1 is SEHNR and CDR2 is FQNEAQ (reference sequence). V lost 5 bases and J lost 3, with 23 bases in between.

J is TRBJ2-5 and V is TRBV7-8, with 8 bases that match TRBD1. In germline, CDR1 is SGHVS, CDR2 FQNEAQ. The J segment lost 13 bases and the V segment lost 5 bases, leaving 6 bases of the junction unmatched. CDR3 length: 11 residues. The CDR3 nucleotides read TGTGCCAGCAGCCGGACAGGGCAGCGGTACTTC. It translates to CASSRTGQRYF.

CDR3 loop: CASSSEFRTYEQYF. CDR3 sequence (DNA): TGTGCCAGCAGCTCAGAATTCAGAACCTACGAGCAGTACTTC. This chain links TRBV7-2 with TRBJ2-7; no clear D gene. CDR3 length: 14 amino acids. CDR1 SGHTA and CDR2 FQGNSA come from the germline V gene. The V end was cut by 4 bases, the J end by 2 bases, with 12 bases between.

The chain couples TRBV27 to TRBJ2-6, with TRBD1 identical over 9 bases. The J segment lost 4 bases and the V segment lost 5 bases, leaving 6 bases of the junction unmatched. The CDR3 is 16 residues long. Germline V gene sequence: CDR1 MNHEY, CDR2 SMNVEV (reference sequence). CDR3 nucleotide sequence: TGTGCCAGCAGTGACCGGGACAGGGCCGGGGCCAACGTCCTGACTTTC. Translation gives CASSDRDRAGANVLTF.

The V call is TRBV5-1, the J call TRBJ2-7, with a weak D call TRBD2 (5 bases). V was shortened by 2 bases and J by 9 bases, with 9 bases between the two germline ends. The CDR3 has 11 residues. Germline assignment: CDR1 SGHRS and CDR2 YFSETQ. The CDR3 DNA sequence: TGCGCCAGCAGCTTTGAGGGAGCGCAGTACTTC. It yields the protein CASSFEGAQYF.

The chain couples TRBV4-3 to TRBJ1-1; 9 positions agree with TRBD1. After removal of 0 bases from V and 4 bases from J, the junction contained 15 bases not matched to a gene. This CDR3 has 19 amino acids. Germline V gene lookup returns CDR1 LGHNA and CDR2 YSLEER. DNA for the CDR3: TGCGCCAGCAGCCAAGATATAAGGACAGGGGCCCTTGGGGGCACTGAAGCTTTCTTT. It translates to CASSQDIRTGALGGTEAFF.

The CDR3: CASSEGRMRNTIYF. CDR3 sequence (DNA): TGCGCCAGCTCGGAGGGCCGCATGCGAAACACCATATATTTT. The V and J genes are TRBV4-1 and TRBJ1-3; D call uncertain. Germline V CDR1 and CDR2: MGHRA, YSYEKL. The ends were cut back, 8 bases at V and 5 bases at J, with 16 bases in the middle. The CDR3 extends over 14 amino acids.

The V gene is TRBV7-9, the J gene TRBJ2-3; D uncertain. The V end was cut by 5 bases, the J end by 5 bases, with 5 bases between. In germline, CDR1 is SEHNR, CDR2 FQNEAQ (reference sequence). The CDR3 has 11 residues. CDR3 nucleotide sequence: TGTGCCAGCAGCCGTCTAGATACGCAGTATTTT. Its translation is CASSRLDTQYF.

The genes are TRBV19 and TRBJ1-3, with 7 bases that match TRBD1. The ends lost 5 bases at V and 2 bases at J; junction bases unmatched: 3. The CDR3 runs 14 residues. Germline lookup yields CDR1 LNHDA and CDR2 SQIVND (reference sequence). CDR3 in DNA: TGTGCCAGTAGTTTTGACAGGGCTGGAAACACCATATATTTT. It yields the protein CASSFDRAGNTIYF.

CDR3 sequence (DNA): TGTGCCAGCTCACTCCGGGACTCCTCCTACGAGCAGTACTTC. Protein sequence: CASSLRDSSYEQYF. The chain has TRBV2 and TRBJ2-7, with D tentatively TRBD2 (6 bases). This CDR3 has 14 amino acids. The V end was cut by 8 bases, the J end by 0 bases, with 14 bases between. CDR1 is SNHLY, CDR2 FYNNEI, per germline. The full variable domain, in which reference TRBV2 and TRBJ2-7 provide the parts outside the CDR3, is EPEVTQTPSHQVTQMGQEVILRCVPISNHLYFYWYRQILGQKVEFLVSFYNNEISEKSEIFDDQFSVERPDGSNFTLKIRSTKLEDSAMYFCASSLRDSSYEQYFGPGTRLTVT.

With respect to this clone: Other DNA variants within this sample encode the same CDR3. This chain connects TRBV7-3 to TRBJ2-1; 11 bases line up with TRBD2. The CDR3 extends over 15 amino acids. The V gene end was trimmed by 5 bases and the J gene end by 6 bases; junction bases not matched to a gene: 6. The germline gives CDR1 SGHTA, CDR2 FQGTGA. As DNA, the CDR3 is TGTGCCAGCAGCCCCCTAGCGGGAGGACTCAATGAGCAGTTCTTC. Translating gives CASSPLAGGLNEQFF.

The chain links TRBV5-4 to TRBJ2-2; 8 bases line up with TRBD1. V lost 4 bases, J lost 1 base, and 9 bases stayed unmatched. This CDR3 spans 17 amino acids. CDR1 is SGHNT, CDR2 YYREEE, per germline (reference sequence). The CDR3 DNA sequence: TGTGCCAGCAGCCCCCACTGGACAGGGATGAACACCGGGGAGCTGTTTTTT. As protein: CASSPHWTGMNTGELFF.

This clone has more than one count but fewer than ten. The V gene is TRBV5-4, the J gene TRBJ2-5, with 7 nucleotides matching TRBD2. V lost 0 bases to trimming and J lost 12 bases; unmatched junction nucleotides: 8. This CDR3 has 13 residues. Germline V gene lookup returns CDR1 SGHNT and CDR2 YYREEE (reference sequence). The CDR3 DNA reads TGTGCCAGCAGCTTGGGGGGTAGCGGGCAAGAGTACTTC. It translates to CASSLGGSGQEYF.

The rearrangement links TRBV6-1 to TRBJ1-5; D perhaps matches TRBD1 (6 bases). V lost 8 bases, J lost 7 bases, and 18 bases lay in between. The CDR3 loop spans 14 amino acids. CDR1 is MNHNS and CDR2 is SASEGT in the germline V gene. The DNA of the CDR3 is TGTGCCAGCCGAGAACTACAGGGCTGGCAGCCCCAGCATTTT. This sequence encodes CASRELQGWQPQHF.

The CDR3 DNA follows: TGTGCCAGCAGCCCGGGACTAGGGAGGCCCGGGGAGCTGTTTTTT. Translated, it gives CASSPGLGRPGELFF. V is TRBV13 and J is TRBJ2-2, with TRBD2 matching 8 bases. The CDR3 consists of 15 residues. The V and J ends lost 5 bases and 6 bases, in that order; junction bases with no gene match: 8. CDR1 and CDR2 from the germline V gene are PRHDT and FYEKMQ (reference sequence).

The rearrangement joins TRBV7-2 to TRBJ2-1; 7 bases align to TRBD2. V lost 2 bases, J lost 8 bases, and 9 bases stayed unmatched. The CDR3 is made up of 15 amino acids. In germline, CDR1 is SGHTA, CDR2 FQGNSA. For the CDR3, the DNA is TGTGCCAGCAGCTTAAGAAGCGGGAAGACCGATGAGCAGTTCTTC. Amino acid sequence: CASSLRSGKTDEQFF.

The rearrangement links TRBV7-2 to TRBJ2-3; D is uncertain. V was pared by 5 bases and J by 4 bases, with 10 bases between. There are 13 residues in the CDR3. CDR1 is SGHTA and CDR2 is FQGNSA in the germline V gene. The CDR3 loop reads CASSRIVADTQYF. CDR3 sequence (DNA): TGTGCCAGCAGCCGAATAGTTGCAGATACGCAGTATTTT.

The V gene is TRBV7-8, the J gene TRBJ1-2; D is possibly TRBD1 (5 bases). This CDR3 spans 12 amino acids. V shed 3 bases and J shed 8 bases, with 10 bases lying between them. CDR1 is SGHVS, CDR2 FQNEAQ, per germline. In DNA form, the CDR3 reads TGTGCCAGCAGCTTGGGGGGGGAAGGCTACACCTTC. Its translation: CASSLGGEGYTF.

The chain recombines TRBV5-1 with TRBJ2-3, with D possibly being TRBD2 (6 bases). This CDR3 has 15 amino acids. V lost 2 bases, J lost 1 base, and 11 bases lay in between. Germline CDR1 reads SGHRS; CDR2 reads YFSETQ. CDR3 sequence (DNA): TGCGCCAGCAGCTTCGGGGGAGCAGGCACAGATACGCAGTATTTT. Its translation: CASSFGGAGTDTQYF.

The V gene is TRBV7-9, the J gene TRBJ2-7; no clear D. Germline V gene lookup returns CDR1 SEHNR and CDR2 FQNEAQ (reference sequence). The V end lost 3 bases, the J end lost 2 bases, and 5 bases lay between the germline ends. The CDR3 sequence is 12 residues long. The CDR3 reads CASSFYPYEQYF. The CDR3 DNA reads TGTGCCAGCAGCTTCTATCCCTACGAGCAGTACTTC.

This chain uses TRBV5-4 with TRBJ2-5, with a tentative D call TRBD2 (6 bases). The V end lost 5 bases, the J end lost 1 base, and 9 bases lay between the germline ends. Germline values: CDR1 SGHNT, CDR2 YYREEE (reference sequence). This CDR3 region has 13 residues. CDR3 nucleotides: TGTGCCAGCAGGAGGGACTTCCAAGAGACCCAGTACTTC. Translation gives CASRRDFQETQYF.

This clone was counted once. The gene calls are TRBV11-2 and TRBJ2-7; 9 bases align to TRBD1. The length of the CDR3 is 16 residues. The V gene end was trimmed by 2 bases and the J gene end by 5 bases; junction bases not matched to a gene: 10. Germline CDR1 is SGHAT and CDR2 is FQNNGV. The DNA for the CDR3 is TGTGCCAGCAGCTTATACCCGGGACAGGGTGAAAACGAGCAGTACTTC. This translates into CASSLYPGQGENEQYF.